These T cell receptor beta chains were read from a single sample in a study of T cell repertoires in cytomegalovirus infection. MiXCR was run by TCRdb on the reads, yielding one entry per CDR3 protein. The sample lists 150,000 to 200,000 distinct CDR3 sequences, about an eighth seen once, with 25% to 30% in the top ten. The source material was PBMCs. The receptors here all came from a human donor in good health (CMV status not recorded). Some clones in this sample may be carry-over from other donors' samples. Both conserved end residues are part of each CDR3. D genes are given only for firm matches. Rows give clone size only sometimes, using once, few, many, or a class for an expanded clone.

TRBJ2-7 | TRBV11-2 | NA | many | CASSLSRTYEQYF | TGTGCCAGCAGCTTGTCCAGAACCTACGAGCAGTACTTC
TRBJ1-4 | TRBV2 | TRBD1 | NA | CASSEGGQWGEKLFF | TGTGCCAGCAGTGAAGGGGGACAGTGGGGTGAAAAACTGTTTTTT
TRBJ2-7 | TRBV19 | NA | few | CASSTGVGPYEQYF | TGTGCCAGTAGTACAGGGGTCGGCCCCTACGAGCAGTACTTC
TRBJ2-1 | TRBV7-9 | NA | few | CASSPRPAWNEQFF | TGTGCCAGCAGCCCACGGCCGGCGTGGAATGAGCAGTTCTTC
TRBJ2-1 | TRBV6-2/TRBV6-3 | NA | NA | CAIGQNIYNEQFF | TGTGCCATCGGACAGAACATCTACAATGAGCAGTTCTTC
TRBJ2-7 | TRBV28 | NA | many | CASGRLDHRTYEQYF | TGTGCCAGCGGACGACTAGATCACAGGACCTACGAGCAGTACTTC
TRBJ1-5 | TRBV12-5 | NA | many | CASVSSGGNQPQHF | TGTGCTAGTGTCTCATCGGGGGGCAATCAGCCCCAGCATTTT
TRBJ2-5 | TRBV20-1 | TRBD1 | few | CSARDVHRTGAQETQYF | TGCAGTGCTAGAGATGTACACCGGACAGGGGCACAAGAGACCCAGTACTTC
TRBJ2-7 | TRBV18 | NA | few | CASSPVSENEQYF | TGTGCCAGCTCACCTGTGAGTGAGAACGAGCAGTACTTC
TRBJ1-6 | TRBV7-2 | NA | many | CASSLDGQGVYNSPLHF | TGTGCCAGCAGCTTAGATGGTCAGGGAGTCTATAATTCACCCCTCCACTTT
TRBJ1-5 | TRBV6-6 | NA | few | CASSYTAGDGQPQHF | TGTGCCAGCAGTTACACGGCAGGGGACGGTCAGCCCCAGCATTTT
TRBJ2-3 | TRBV5-4 | TRBD2 | many | CASSFGRVYGRADTQYF | TGTGCCAGCAGCTTCGGACGAGTTTACGGGAGGGCAGATACGCAGTATTTT
TRBJ1-5 | TRBV19 | NA | many | CASSISGRGRNQPQHF | TGTGCCAGTAGTATATCGGGAAGGGGCCGGAATCAGCCCCAGCATTTT